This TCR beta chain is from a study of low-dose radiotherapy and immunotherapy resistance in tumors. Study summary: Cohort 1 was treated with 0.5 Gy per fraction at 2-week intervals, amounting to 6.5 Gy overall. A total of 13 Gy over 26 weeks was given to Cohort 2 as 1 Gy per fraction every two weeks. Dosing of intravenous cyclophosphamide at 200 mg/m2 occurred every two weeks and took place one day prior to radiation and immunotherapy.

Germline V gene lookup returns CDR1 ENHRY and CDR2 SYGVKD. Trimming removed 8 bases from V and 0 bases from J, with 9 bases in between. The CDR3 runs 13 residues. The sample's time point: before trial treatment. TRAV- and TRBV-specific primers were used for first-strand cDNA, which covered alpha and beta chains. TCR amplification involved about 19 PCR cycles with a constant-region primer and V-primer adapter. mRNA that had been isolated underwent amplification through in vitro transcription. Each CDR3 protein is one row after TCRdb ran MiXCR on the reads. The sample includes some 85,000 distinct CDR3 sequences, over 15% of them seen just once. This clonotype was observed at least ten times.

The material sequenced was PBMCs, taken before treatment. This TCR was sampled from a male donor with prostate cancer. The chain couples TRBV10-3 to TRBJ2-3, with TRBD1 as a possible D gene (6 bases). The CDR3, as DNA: TGTGCCATCGCGACAGGTAGCACAGATACGCAGTATTTT. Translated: CAIATGSTDTQYF.